The T cell receptor (beta chain) described here comes from a study of T cell repertoires in cytomegalovirus infection. Study in general: Both recently identified HLA-C-restricted and well-studied HLA-B-restricted CMV epitopes were used in the study. Public TCR beta signatures indicated both CMV infection and matching HLA type. Study-level results: Clonotypes of TCR beta that were HLA-C-restricted and CMV-specific dominated the ex vivo response.

From the reads, TCRdb called clonotypes with MiXCR, one entry per CDR3 protein. Of under 90,000 distinct CDR3 sequences listed, roughly 44% were seen once; the top ten hold approximately 95%. Turning to this clonotype: Its antigen remains unidentified.

Germline V gene lookup returns CDR1 MNHNS and CDR2 SASEGT. V was cut by 6 bases and J by 4 bases, with 12 bases left in between. The CDR3 is made up of 13 amino acids. This chain joins TRBV6-1 and TRBJ1-2; D is possibly TRBD1 (6 bases). Sequencing used CD8+ T cells from cultured PBMCs, obtained from culture after CMV antigen stimulation. The receptor comes from a human donor in good health (CMV status not recorded). Some clones in this sample may be carry-over from other donors' samples. The CDR3, as DNA: TGTGCCAGCAGGCCACAGGGATCCTATGGCTACACCTTC. Amino acid sequence: CASRPQGSYGYTF.